The next 27 T cell receptor beta chains were all read from a single sample in a study of T cell repertoires in cytomegalovirus infection. In TCRdb, the reads were re-called with MiXCR into one record per CDR3 protein. The sample lists a few hundred thousand distinct CDR3 sequences; about 39% were seen once. These receptors have no known antigen. The sample in question was cultured PBMCs, obtained from culture after CMV antigen stimulation. All receptors derive from a human donor in good health (CMV status not recorded). Some clones in this sample may be carry-over from other donors' samples.

This chain uses TRBV5-1 with TRBJ1-6; 9 bases are a match to TRBD1. Losses at the gene ends were 3 bases for V and 8 bases for J; bases not matched to a gene: 6. Germline lookup yields CDR1 SGHRS and CDR2 YFSETQ. CDR3 length: 15 amino acids. The CDR3 DNA sequence: TGCGCCAGCAGCTCACAGGGGGCCCAAGATTCACCCCTCCACTTT. This codes for CASSSQGAQDSPLHF.

This chain links TRBV7-2 with TRBJ1-4; D is unresolved. Trimming shortened V by 2 bases and J by 6 bases, and 7 bases separated the two germline ends. The germline CDR1 and CDR2 sequences are SGHTA and FQGNSA. The CDR3 is made up of 13 amino acids. The CDR3 region has the DNA TGTGCCAGCAGCTTATGGGAGGATGAAAAACTGTTTTTT. Its translation: CASSLWEDEKLFF.

The chain uses TRBV2 and TRBJ1-2; D gene ambiguous. CDR1 is SNHLY and CDR2 is FYNNEI in the germline V gene. CDR3 length: 12 residues. V was cut by 6 bases and J by 2 bases, with 7 bases left in between. The CDR3 sequence is CASRDPNYGYTF. CDR3 sequence (DNA): TGTGCCAGCAGGGATCCAAACTATGGCTACACCTTC. Complete variable domain (other parts from reference TRBV2 and TRBJ1-2): EPEVTQTPSHQVTQMGQEVILRCVPISNHLYFYWYRQILGQKVEFLVSFYNNEISEKSEIFDDQFSVERPDGSNFTLKIRSTKLEDSAMYFCASRDPNYGYTFGSGTRLTVV.

The chain joins TRBV19 to TRBJ2-3; 7 nucleotides align to TRBD2. CDR1 and CDR2 (germline): LNHDA, SQIVND (reference sequence). V lost 6 bases, J lost 2 bases, and 5 bases stayed unmatched. CDR3 length: 14 amino acids. The CDR3 region is CASRYTSVTDTQYF. The CDR3 region has the DNA TGTGCCAGTAGGTATACTAGCGTCACAGATACGCAGTATTTT. The whole variable domain, remainder taken from reference TRBV19 and TRBJ2-3, is DGGITQSPKYLFRKEGQNVTLSCEQNLNHDAMYWYRQDPGQGLRLIYYSQIVNDFQKGDIAEGYSVSREKKESFPLTVTSAQKNPTAFYLCASRYTSVTDTQYFGPGTRLTVL.

This chain connects TRBV7-8 to TRBJ2-7; 7 bases align to TRBD2. The V gene end was trimmed by 5 bases and the J gene end by 0 bases; junction bases not matched to a gene: 13. This CDR3 region has 17 residues. The germline V gene has CDR1 SGHVS and CDR2 FQNEAQ. CDR3: CASSPRTGGDSSYEQYF. Written as DNA, the CDR3 is TGTGCCAGCAGCCCGCGTACGGGGGGTGACAGCTCCTACGAGCAGTACTTC.

This clonotype showed up many times. This chain links TRBV7-2 with TRBJ1-4; D gene unclear. The CDR3 length is 13 residues. From germline, CDR1 is SGHTA and CDR2 FQGNSA. Trimming shortened V by 2 bases and J by 3 bases, and 4 bases separated the two germline ends. The CDR3 region has the DNA TGTGCCAGCAGCTTACTAGCTAATGAAAAACTGTTTTTT. The encoded protein is CASSLLANEKLFF.

This clonotype was counted a few times. This sequence joins TRBV7-4 and TRBJ1-5; 10 bases line up with TRBD1. The junction had 8 bases not matched to a gene; V was cut back by 4 bases and J by 5 bases. The CDR3 covers 16 residues. Per germline, CDR1 SGHVT and CDR2 SQSDAQ. DNA of the CDR3: TGTGCCAGCAGCTCGAGGGACAGGGGAAAGGATCAGCCCCAGCATTTT. Amino acid sequence: CASSSRDRGKDQPQHF.

The chain couples TRBV6-5 to TRBJ2-7; D possibly matches TRBD1 or TRBD2 (5 bases each). The V gene lost 1 base and the J gene lost 2 bases, with 9 bases spanning the gap. CDR3 size: 14 residues. Germline V gene data show CDR1 as MNHEY and CDR2 as SVGAGI. In DNA form, the CDR3 reads TGTGCCAGCAGTTACTGGGGGAGTGCCTACGAGCAGTACTTC. Residues: CASSYWGSAYEQYF.

This chain joins TRBV7-2 and TRBJ2-3, with unresolved D. V lost 3 bases, J lost 1 base, and 8 bases lay in between. The CDR3 has 14 residues. Germline CDR1 SGHTA, CDR2 FQGNSA. For the CDR3, the DNA is TGTGCCAGCAGCTTTTCCTCTGGCACAGATACGCAGTATTTT. Translation gives CASSFSSGTDTQYF.

This clonotype was counted between two and nine times. V and J are TRBV5-4 and TRBJ2-1, with D possibly being TRBD2 (5 bases). The V gene's germline CDR1 is SGHNT and CDR2 YYREEE (reference sequence). Trimming stripped 10 bases from V and 6 bases from J, with 14 bases between. The CDR3 runs to 12 residues. CDR3 bases: TGTGCCGTTCAGGAGGTCTCCAATGAGCAGTTCTTC. Its protein product is CAVQEVSNEQFF.

This clonotype was seen more than once but under ten times. This chain connects TRBV9 to TRBJ2-5, with 10 bases identical to TRBD2. Per germline, CDR1 SGDLS and CDR2 YYNGEE. The CDR3 has 16 residues. Trimming removed 0 bases from V and 2 bases from J; junction bases left unmatched: 4. CDR3 region: CASSVGLSGGQETQYF. CDR3 nucleotides: TGTGCCAGCAGCGTAGGCCTTAGCGGGGGGCAAGAGACCCAGTACTTC.

The rearrangement uses TRBV19 and TRBJ2-1; D is undetermined. Trimming left V 5 bases short and J 9 bases short, with 14 bases between. Germline V gives CDR1 LNHDA, CDR2 SQIVND (reference sequence). This CDR3 comprises 13 residues. CDR3 in DNA: TGTGCCAGTAGTGTAACGACTTGGCGTGAGCAGTTCTTC. Amino acid sequence: CASSVTTWREQFF.

This chain connects TRBV5-1 to TRBJ2-1; 13 bases line up with TRBD2. V shed 0 bases, J shed 5 bases, and the junction held 5 bases outside the gene matches. The CDR3 has 17 residues. Germline CDR1 and CDR2: SGHRS and YFSETQ. CDR3 bases: TGCGCCAGCAGCTTGGTCCACGGACTAGCGGGAGACAATGAGCAGTTCTTC. It yields the protein CASSLVHGLAGDNEQFF.

The chain recombines TRBV7-2 with TRBJ1-2; no clear D. Trimming left V 1 base short and J 12 bases short, with 12 bases between. CDR1 is SGHTA and CDR2 is FQGNSA in the germline V gene. The CDR3 length is 12 residues. The CDR3 sequence is CASSLVGQKNTF. CDR3 nucleotides: TGTGCCAGCAGCTTAGTCGGGCAGAAGAACACCTTC.

This clonotype turned up a few times. The rearrangement uses TRBV7-8 and TRBJ2-7; D possibly corresponds to TRBD1 (6 bases). V was trimmed by 2 bases and J by 2 bases, leaving 13 bases between them. Germline CDR1 SGHVS, CDR2 FQNEAQ. The CDR3 loop spans 15 amino acids. The CDR3 nucleotides are TGTGCCAGCAGCTTATTACAGGGACCTACCTACGAGCAGTACTTC. As protein: CASSLLQGPTYEQYF.

This clonotype showed up just a few times. V is TRBV6-2 or TRBV6-3 and J is TRBJ2-7; D might be TRBD1 or TRBD2, each matching 5 bases. The CDR3 length is 13 residues. With 8 bases removed from V and 2 bases from J, the gap between germline ends came to 13 bases. Germline lookup yields CDR1 MNHEY and CDR2 SVGEGT. CDR3 amino acids: CASGMGVAYEQYF. The CDR3 coding sequence is TGTGCCAGCGGCATGGGGGTAGCCTACGAGCAGTACTTC.

V and J are TRBV2 and TRBJ1-6; 10 nucleotides match TRBD1. Per germline, CDR1 SNHLY and CDR2 FYNNEI. V dropped 8 bases and J dropped 7; count of bases not matched to a gene: 8. The CDR3 has 15 residues. CDR3 residues: CASLLLGQGNSPLHF. The CDR3 region has the DNA TGTGCCAGCCTTCTTTTGGGACAGGGGAATTCACCCCTCCACTTT.

This clonotype has a count of ten or more. The chain joins TRBV7-8 to TRBJ1-2; 8 bases are a match to TRBD1. J was trimmed by 8 bases and V by 5 bases; bases with no gene match: 10. This CDR3 is built from 14 residues. Germline V gives CDR1 SGHVS, CDR2 FQNEAQ. This CDR3 is CASSAGQGIEGYTF. In DNA, the CDR3 is TGTGCCAGCAGCGCAGGACAGGGAATAGAGGGCTACACCTTC.

The chain has TRBV12-3 or TRBV12-4 and TRBJ1-2; TRBD1 matches at 8 bases. The CDR3 is 15 residues long. Trimming took 4 bases from V and 5 from J; bases not matched to a gene: 9. CDR3 loop: CASSSHDRGGYGYTF. CDR3 coding DNA: TGTGCCAGCAGTTCTCACGACAGGGGCGGGTATGGCTACACCTTC.

This clonotype has just a few counts. This sequence joins TRBV7-2 and TRBJ2-7; D ambiguous. V lost 5 bases and J 7 bases, leaving 18 bases between the germline ends. This CDR3 has 14 amino acids. CDR1 is SGHTA and CDR2 is FQGNSA in the germline V gene. The CDR3 loop reads CASSPRALLREQYF. The CDR3 bases are TGTGCCAGCAGCCCACGGGCCCTACTGAGGGAGCAGTACTTC. Combining the CDR3 with reference TRBV7-2 and TRBJ2-7 gives the whole variable domain GAGVSQSPSNKVTEKGKDVELRCDPISGHTALYWYRQSLGQGLEFLIYFQGNSAPDKSGLPSDRFSAERTGGSVSTLTIQRTQQEDSAVYLCASSPRALLREQYFGPGTRLTVT.

This clonotype has more than one count but fewer than ten. The rearrangement uses TRBV6-6 and TRBJ2-1, with 10 bases aligning to TRBD1. The CDR3 consists of 16 residues. Germline assignment: CDR1 MNHNY and CDR2 SVGAGI (reference sequence). With 6 bases clipped from V and 9 bases from J, the junction kept 14 bases outside the gene matches. The CDR3 reads CASSHIPGQGRREQFF. In DNA, the CDR3 is TGTGCCAGCAGCCACATCCCGGGACAGGGGCGTCGTGAGCAGTTCTTC.

This chain joins TRBV7-7 and TRBJ2-1; 14 positions match TRBD2. The CDR3 has 16 amino acids. V lost 1 base and J lost 8; bases outside the gene matches: 4. Germline V gives CDR1 SSHAT, CDR2 FNYEAQ (reference sequence). The CDR3 nucleotides read TGTGCCAGCAGCTTAGTCGGGACTAGCGGGAGCGATGAGCAGTTCTTC. Translated, it gives CASSLVGTSGSDEQFF.

This clonotype has more than one count but fewer than ten. The chain couples TRBV7-9 to TRBJ2-1; TRBD2 aligns across 11 bases. Germline V gives CDR1 SEHNR, CDR2 FQNEAQ (reference sequence). The trim removed 2 bases at V and 5 bases at J, leaving 14 bases unmatched. CDR3 length: 19 residues. The CDR3 DNA reads TGTGCCAGCAGCTTAACTGTAGCGGGAGGGCCAGGGGTCGACAATGAGCAGTTCTTC. Residues: CASSLTVAGGPGVDNEQFF.

The chain employs TRBV19 and TRBJ1-4; the match to TRBD1 covers 7 bases. This CDR3 is built from 15 residues. The ends lost 5 bases at V and 3 bases at J; junction bases unmatched: 6. From germline, CDR1 is LNHDA and CDR2 SQIVND (reference sequence). The CDR3 here is CASSPGQSSNEKLFF. The CDR3 DNA sequence: TGTGCCAGTAGTCCGGGACAGTCCTCTAATGAAAAACTGTTTTTT.

V gene TRBV7-2 combines with J gene TRBJ2-5; no reliable D call. This CDR3 region has 14 residues. Trimming left V 0 bases short and J 5 bases short, with 10 bases between. Germline-derived CDR1 and CDR2 are SGHTA and FQGNSA. The CDR3 DNA reads TGTGCCAGCAGCTTAGCGGGATGGGCGGAGACCCAGTACTTC. Translating it yields CASSLAGWAETQYF. Full variable domain (outside the CDR3, taken from reference TRBV7-2 and TRBJ2-5): GAGVSQSPSNKVTEKGKDVELRCDPISGHTALYWYRQSLGQGLEFLIYFQGNSAPDKSGLPSDRFSAERTGGSVSTLTIQRTQQEDSAVYLCASSLAGWAETQYFGPGTRLLVL.

The V and J genes are TRBV12-3 or TRBV12-4 and TRBJ1-2, with D tentatively TRBD1 (6 bases). V lost 6 bases and J 3 bases, leaving 11 bases between the germline ends. The CDR3 loop spans 13 amino acids. The CDR3 DNA reads as TGTGCCAGCAGCCCTAGGGGGTACTATGGCTACACCTTC. Amino acids: CASSPRGYYGYTF.

V is TRBV10-3 and J is TRBJ2-3; 9 positions match TRBD2. The CDR3 is 16 residues long. CDR1 and CDR2 (germline): ENHRY, SYGVKD. With V trimmed by 4 bases and J by 0 bases, 5 bases remained unmatched. CDR3 DNA: TGTGCCATCAGTGGTATTAGCGGGGGAAGCACAGATACGCAGTATTTT. Protein: CAISGISGGSTDTQYF.